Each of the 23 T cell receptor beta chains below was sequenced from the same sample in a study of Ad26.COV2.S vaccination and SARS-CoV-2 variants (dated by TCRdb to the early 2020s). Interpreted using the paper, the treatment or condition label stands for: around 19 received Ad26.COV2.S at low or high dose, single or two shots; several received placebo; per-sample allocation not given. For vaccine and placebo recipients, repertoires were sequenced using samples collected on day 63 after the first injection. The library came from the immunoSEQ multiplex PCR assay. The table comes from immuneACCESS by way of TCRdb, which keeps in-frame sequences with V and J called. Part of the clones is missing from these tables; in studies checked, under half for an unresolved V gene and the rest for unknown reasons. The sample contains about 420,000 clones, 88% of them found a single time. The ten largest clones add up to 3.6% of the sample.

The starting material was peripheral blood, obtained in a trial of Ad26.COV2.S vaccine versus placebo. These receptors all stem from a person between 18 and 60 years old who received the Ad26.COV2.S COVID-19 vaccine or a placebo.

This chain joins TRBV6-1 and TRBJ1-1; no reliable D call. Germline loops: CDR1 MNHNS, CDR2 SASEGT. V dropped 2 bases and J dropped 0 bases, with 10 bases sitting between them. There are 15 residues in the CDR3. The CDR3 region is CASSEPRFMNTEAFF. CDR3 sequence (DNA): TGTGCCAGCAGTGAACCCAGATTCATGAACACTGAAGCTTTCTTT.

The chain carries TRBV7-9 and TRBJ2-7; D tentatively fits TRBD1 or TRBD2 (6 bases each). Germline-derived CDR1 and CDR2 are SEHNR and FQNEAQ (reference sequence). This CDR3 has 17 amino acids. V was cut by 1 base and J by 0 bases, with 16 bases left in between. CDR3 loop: CASSLGGTGRSSYEQYF. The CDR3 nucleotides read TGTGCCAGCAGCTTAGGCGGAACAGGGAGGAGCTCCTACGAGCAGTACTTC.

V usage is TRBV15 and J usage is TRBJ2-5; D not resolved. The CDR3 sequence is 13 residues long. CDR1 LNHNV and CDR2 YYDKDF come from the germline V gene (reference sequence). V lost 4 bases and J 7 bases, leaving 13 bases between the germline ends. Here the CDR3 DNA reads TGTGCCACCAGCACGGACGAGTGGGGGACCCAGTACTTC. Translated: CATSTDEWGTQYF.

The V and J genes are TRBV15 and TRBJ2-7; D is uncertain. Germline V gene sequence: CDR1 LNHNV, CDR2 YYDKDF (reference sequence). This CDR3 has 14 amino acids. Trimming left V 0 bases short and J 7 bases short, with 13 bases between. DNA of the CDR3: TGTGCCACCAGCAGAGATCGAACGGAACGAGAGCAGTACTTC. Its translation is CATSRDRTEREQYF. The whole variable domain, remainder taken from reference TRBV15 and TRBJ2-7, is DAMVIQNPRYQVTQFGKPVTLSCSQTLNHNVMYWYQQKSSQAPKLLFHYYDKDFNNEADTPDNFQSRRPNTSFCFLDIRSPGLGDTAMYLCATSRDRTEREQYFGPGTRLTVT.

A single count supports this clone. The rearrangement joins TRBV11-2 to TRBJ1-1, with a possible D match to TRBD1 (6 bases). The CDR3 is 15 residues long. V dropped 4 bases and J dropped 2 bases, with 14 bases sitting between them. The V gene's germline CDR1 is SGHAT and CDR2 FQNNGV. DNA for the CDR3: TGTGCCAGCAGCTCAAAGACAGGTTATAACACTGAAGCTTTCTTT. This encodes CASSSKTGYNTEAFF.

The DNA for the CDR3 is TGCGCCAGCAGTGAGTCCGGACTGCACACCGGGGAGCTGTTTTTT. It specifies CASSESGLHTGELFF. The chain recombines TRBV10-2 with TRBJ2-2, with D perhaps matching TRBD2 (5 bases). The CDR3 has 15 amino acids. Trimming took 0 bases from V and 3 from J, leaving 8 bases between them. CDR1 is WSHSY and CDR2 is SAAADI in the germline V gene.

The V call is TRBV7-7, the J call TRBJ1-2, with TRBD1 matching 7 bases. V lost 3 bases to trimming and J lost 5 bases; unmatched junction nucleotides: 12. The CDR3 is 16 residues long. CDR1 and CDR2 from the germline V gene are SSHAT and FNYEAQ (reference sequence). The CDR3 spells CASSFPSRGEGYGYTF. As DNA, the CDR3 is TGTGCCAGCAGCTTTCCAAGCAGGGGGGAAGGATATGGCTACACCTTC.

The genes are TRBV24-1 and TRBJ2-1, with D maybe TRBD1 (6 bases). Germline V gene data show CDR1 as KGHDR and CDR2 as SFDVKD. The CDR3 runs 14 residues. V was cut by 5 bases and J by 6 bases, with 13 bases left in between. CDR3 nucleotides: TGTGCCACCAGTGCGCAGGGGCTGGGCAATGAGCAGTTCTTC. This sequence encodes CATSAQGLGNEQFF.

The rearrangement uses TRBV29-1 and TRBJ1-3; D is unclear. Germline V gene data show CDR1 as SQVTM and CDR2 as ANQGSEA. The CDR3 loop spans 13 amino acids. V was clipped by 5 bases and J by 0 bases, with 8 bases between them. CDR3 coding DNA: TGCAGCGTTAACGCCGTCTCTGGAAACACCATATATTTT. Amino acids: CSVNAVSGNTIYF. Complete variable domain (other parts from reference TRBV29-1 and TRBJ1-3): SAVISQKPSRDICQRGTSLTIQCQVDSQVTMMFWYRQQPGQSLTLIATANQGSEATYESGFVIDKFPISRPNLTFSTLTVSNMSPEDSSIYLCSVNAVSGNTIYFGEGSWLTVV.

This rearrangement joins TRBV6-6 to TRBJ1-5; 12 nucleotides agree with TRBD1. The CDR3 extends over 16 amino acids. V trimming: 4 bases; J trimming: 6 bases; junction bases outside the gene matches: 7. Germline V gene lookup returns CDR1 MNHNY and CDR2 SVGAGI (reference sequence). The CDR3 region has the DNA TGTGCCAGCAGTTCCCCGGGACAGGGGGCCCCTCAGCCCCAGCATTTT. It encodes CASSSPGQGAPQPQHF.

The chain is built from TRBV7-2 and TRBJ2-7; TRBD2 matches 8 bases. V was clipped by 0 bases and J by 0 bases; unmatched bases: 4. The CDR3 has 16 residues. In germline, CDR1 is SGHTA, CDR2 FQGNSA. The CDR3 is CASSLAGRGASYEQYF. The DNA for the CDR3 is TGTGCCAGCAGCTTAGCGGGGCGGGGGGCCTCCTACGAGCAGTACTTC. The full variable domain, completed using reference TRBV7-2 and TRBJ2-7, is GAGVSQSPSNKVTEKGKDVELRCDPISGHTALYWYRQSLGQGLEFLIYFQGNSAPDKSGLPSDRFSAERTGGSVSTLTIQRTQQEDSAVYLCASSLAGRGASYEQYFGPGTRLTVT.

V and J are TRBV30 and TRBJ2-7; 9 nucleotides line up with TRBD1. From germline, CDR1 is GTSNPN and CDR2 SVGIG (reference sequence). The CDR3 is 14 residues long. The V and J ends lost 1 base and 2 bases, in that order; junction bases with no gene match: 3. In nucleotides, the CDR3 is TGTGCCTGGAGTGCTGACAGGGGGACCTACGAGCAGTACTTC. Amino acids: CAWSADRGTYEQYF.

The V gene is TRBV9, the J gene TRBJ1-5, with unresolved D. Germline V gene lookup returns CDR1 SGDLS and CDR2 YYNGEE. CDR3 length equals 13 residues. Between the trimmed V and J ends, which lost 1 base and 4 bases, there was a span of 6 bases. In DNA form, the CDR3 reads TGTGCCAGCAGCGTAAAAGGGAATCAGCCCCAGCATTTT. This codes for CASSVKGNQPQHF.

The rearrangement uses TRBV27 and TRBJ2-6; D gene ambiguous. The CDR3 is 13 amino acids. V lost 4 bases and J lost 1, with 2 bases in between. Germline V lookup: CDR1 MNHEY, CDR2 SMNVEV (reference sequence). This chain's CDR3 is CASSSSGANVLTF. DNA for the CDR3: TGTGCCAGCAGTTCATCTGGGGCCAACGTCCTGACTTTC.

The CDR3: CASGGPRQGGETQYF. The CDR3 DNA sequence: TGTGCCAGCGGGGGGCCGAGACAGGGTGGGGAGACCCAGTACTTC. This sequence joins TRBV6-5 and TRBJ2-5; a weak D match, TRBD1 (7 bases). With 8 bases removed from V and 5 bases from J, the gap between germline ends came to 21 bases. The CDR3 spans 15 residues. In germline, CDR1 is MNHEY, CDR2 SVGAGI.

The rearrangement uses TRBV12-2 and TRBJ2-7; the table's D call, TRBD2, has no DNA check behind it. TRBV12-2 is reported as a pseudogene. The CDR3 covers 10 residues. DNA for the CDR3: TGTGCAAGGGGAGGGAACGAGCAGTACTTC. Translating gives CARGGNEQYF.

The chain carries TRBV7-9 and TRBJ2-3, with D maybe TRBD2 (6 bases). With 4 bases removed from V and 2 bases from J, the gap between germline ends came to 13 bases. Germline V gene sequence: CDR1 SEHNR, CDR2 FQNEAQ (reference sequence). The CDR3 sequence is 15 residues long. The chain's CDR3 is CASSWSGEVTDTQYF. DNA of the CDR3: TGTGCCAGCAGCTGGTCTGGGGAGGTCACAGATACGCAGTATTTT.

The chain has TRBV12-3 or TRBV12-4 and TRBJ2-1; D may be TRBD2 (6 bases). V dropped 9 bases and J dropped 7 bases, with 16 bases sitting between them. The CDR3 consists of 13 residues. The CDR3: CASSWARGNEQFF. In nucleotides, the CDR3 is TGTGCCAGTTCTTGGGCTCGGGGGAATGAGCAGTTCTTC.

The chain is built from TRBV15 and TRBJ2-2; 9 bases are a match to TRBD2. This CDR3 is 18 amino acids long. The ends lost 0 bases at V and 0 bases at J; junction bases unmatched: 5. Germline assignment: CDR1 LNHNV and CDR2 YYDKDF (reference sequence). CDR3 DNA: TGTGCCACCAGCAGAGATGGGATAGCGGGGGCGAACACCGGGGAGCTGTTTTTT. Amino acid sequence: CATSRDGIAGANTGELFF.

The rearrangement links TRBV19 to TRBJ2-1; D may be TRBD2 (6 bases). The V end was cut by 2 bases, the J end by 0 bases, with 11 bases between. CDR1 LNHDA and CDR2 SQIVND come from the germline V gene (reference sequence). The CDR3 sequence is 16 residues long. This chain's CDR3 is CASSIWRGSSYNEQFF. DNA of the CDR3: TGTGCCAGTAGTATATGGCGGGGTAGCTCCTACAATGAGCAGTTCTTC.

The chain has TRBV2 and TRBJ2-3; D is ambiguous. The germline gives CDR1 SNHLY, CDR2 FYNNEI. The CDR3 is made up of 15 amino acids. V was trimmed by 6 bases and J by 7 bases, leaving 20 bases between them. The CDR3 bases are TGTGCCAGCAGCACATACTTTTTGCGAGAAAATACGCAGTATTTT. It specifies CASSTYFLRENTQYF. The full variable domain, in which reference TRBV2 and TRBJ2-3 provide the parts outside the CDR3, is EPEVTQTPSHQVTQMGQEVILRCVPISNHLYFYWYRQILGQKVEFLVSFYNNEISEKSEIFDDQFSVERPDGSNFTLKIRSTKLEDSAMYFCASSTYFLRENTQYFGPGTRLTVL.

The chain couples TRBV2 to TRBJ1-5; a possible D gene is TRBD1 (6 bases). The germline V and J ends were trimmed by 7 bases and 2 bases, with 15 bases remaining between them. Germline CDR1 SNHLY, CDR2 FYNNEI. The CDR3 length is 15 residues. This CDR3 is CASTRTEGGNQPQHF. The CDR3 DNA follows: TGTGCCAGCACACGGACAGAGGGCGGCAATCAGCCCCAGCATTTT.

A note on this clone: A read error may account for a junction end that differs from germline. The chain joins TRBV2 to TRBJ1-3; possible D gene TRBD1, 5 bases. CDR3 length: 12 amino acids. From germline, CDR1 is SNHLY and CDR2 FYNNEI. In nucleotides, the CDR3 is TGTGCCGGCAGGGTCTCTGGAAACACCATATATTTT. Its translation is CAGRVSGNTIYF.